These 2 T cell receptor beta chains were all obtained from the same sample, sequenced in a study of chemoradiotherapy in HPV16-positive cancers. Produced via immunoSEQ multiplex PCR; TCRdb's table is partial and in-frame only. Among approximately 30,000 clones listed, around 83% were seen once. This sample comprised blood, obtained from a patient who underwent chemoradiotherapy. Every receptor here comes from a human donor with HPV-associated anogenital cancer.

The gene calls are TRBV2 and TRBJ2-7; tentatively, D is TRBD1 (5 bases). CDR1 is SNHLY, CDR2 FYNNEI, per germline. Deletions cut 8 bases from V and 5 bases from J, with 13 bases between. The CDR3 totals 12 residues. CDR3 nucleotide sequence: TGTGCCAGCGCAGGGTCGAGTAACGAGCAGTACTTC. Translating it yields CASAGSSNEQYF.

The chain recombines TRBV7-3 with TRBJ1-2; no clear D. Trimming pared 2 bases from V and 1 base from J, leaving 5 bases between. From germline, CDR1 is SGHTA and CDR2 FQGTGA. The CDR3 is 13 residues long. CDR3 in DNA: TGTGCCAGCAGCTTATACCGTAACTATGGCTACACCTTC. As protein: CASSLYRNYGYTF.